This T cell receptor (beta chain) was sequenced in a study of T cells in localized non-small cell lung cancer. Profiling relied on immunoSEQ multiplex PCR, and the TCRdb table lists in-frame clones only, not all of them. This sample has about 35,000 clones; over 75% occur once, and the top ten carry 17%. Remarks on this clone: Its antigen is not identified.

Findings and limits, study-wide: Adjacent lung held a median roughly 60 of the top 100 tumor clones. Multi-region tumor sequencing was not done, so intratumor heterogeneity could not be excluded.

The receptor's source is a male donor older than 55 with stage III squamous cell lung carcinoma. Sequenced here: peripheral blood, sampled before any cancer treatment.

DNA for the CDR3: TGTGCCAGCAGCGCCGCTTTAGTAGGCACAGATACGCAGTATTTT. Protein sequence: CASSAALVGTDTQYF. The rearrangement joins TRBV9 to TRBJ2-3; D not certain. V lost 3 bases and J lost 1, with 12 bases in between. The CDR3 has 15 amino acids. Germline-derived CDR1 and CDR2 are SGDLS and YYNGEE.